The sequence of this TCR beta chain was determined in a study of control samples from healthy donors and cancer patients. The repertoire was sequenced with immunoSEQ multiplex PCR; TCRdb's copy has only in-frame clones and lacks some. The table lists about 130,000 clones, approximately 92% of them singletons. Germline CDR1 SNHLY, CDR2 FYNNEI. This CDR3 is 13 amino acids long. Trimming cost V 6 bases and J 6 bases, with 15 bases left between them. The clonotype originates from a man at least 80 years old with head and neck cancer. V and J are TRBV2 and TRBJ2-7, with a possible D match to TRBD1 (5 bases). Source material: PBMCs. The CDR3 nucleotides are TGTGCCAGCAGGTTGCCAGGGCTGTTCGAGCAGTACTTC. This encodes CASRLPGLFEQYF.